The entry below describes one T cell receptor beta chain. Its cognate antigen is unknown. This CDR3 has 11 residues. CDR1 and CDR2 (germline): LNHDA, SQIVND (reference sequence). J lost 16 bases, V lost 5 bases, and 6 bases had no gene match. The record originates from a study of cytomegalovirus exposure and HLA in healthy donors. Study-wide points: Later on, a genetic analysis was performed. It linked a missense variant in DCLRE1C with V- and J-gene trimming of TCR beta. Within the data, a cluster of highly shared sequence variants was likely a sequencing artifact.

PCR used 60 Vbeta primers and 13 Jbeta primers. Profiling relied on immunoSEQ multiplex PCR, and the TCRdb table lists in-frame clones only, not all of them. The table has roughly 50,000 clones, more than 65% seen once. Sequenced sample: PBMCs. The rearrangement joins TRBV19 to TRBJ1-4, with 8 nucleotides matching TRBD1. The sequence was collected from a woman between 18 and 30 years old in good health and CMV-seronegative. DNA of the CDR3: TGTGCCAGTAGTGCAGGGGGCAATCGGTTTTTT. It translates to CASSAGGNRFF. Full variable domain (rest looked up from reference TRBV19 and TRBJ1-4): DGGITQSPKYLFRKEGQNVTLSCEQNLNHDAMYWYRQDPGQGLRLIYYSQIVNDFQKGDIAEGYSVSREKKESFPLTVTSAQKNPTAFYLCASSAGGNRFFGSGTQLSVL.